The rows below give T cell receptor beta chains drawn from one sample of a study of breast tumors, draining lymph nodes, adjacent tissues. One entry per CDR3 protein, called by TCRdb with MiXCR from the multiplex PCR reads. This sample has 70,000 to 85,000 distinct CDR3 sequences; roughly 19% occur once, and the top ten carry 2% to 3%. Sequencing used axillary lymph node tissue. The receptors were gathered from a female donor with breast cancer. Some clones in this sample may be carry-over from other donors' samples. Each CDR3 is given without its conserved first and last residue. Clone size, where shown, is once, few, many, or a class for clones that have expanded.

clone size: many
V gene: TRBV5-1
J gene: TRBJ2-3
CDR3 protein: ATRGGTDTQY

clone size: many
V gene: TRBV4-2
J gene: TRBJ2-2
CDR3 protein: ASRDGPATGELF

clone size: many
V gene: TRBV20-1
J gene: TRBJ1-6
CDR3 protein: SAQSASGADSPLH

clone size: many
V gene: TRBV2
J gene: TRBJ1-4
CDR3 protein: ASSEQGTNEKLF

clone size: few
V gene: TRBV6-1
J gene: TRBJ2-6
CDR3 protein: ASSEGPWGSSGANVLT

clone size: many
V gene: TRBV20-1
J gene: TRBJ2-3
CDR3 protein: SAETVSSTDTQY

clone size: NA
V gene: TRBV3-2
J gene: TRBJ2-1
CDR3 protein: ASSQERGGPPRNEQL

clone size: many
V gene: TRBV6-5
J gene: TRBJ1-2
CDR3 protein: ASSYDRGRTYGYT

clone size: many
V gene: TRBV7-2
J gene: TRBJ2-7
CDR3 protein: ASSLRDGDYEQY

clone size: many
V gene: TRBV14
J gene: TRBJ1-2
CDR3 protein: ASSQGDGYYGYT

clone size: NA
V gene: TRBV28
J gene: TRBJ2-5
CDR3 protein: ASSSTAGSGETQY

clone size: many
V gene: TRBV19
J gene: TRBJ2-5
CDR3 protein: ASSNNQETQY

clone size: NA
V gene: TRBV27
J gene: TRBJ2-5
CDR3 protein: ASRHSGRASGETQY

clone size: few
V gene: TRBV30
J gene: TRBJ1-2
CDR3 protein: AWRAGSGGYT

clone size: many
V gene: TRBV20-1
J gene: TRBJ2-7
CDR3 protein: SARVEGTSYEQY

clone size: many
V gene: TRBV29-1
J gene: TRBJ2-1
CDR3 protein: SVHPISGPYNEQF

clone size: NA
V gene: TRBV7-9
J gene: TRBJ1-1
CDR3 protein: ASSLDTGGNAEAF

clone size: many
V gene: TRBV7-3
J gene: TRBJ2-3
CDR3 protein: ASSFLAGTDTQY

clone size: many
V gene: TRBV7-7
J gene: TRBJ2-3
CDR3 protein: ASSEAVTDTQY

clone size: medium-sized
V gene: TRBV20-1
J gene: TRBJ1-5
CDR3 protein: SASWGRSQPQH

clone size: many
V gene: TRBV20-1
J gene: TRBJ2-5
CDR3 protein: SAPRRETQY

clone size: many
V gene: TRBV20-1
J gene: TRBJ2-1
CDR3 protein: SATVGDRAYNEQF

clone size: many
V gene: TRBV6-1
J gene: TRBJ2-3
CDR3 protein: ASEAGHVSTDTQY

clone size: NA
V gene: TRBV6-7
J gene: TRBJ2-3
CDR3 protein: ASTLSRGDSTDTPY

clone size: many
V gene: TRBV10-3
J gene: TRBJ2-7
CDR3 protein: AISDGTSGSNEQY

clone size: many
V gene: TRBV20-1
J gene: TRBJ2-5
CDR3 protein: SATKGGQENQY

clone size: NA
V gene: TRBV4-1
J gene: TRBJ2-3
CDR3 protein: ASSQPIGTSGTQQPTDTQY

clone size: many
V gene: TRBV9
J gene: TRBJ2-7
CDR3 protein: ASSVEPNRAGAFNEQY

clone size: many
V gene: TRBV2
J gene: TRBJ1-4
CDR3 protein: ASRWTGGEEKLF

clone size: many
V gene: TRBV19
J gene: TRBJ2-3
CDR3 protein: ASSIEGGRGGTDTQY

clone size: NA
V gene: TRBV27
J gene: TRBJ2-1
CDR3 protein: ASSLGGSSYDEQF

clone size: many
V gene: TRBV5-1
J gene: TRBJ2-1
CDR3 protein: ASSLLESSYNEQF

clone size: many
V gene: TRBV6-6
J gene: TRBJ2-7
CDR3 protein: ASSSLAASYEQY

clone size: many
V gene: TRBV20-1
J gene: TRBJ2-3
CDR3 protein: SARGGLAGAGTDTQY

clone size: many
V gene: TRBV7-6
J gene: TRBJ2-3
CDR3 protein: ASSLEGSGTDTQY

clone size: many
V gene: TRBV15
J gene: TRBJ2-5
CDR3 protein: ATSRLLAGRQETQY

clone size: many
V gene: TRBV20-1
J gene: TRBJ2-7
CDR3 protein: SARTSGSYEQY

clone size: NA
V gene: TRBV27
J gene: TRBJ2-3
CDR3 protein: ASSFLRQSTDTQY

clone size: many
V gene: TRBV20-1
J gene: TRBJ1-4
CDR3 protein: SAPIHEKLF

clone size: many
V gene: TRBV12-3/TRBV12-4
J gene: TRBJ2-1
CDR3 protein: ASSFFPSGQGANEQF

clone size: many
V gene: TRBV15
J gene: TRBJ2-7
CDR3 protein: ATSREGGGEQY

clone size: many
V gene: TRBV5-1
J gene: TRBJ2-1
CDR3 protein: ASSLVSGLSYNEQF

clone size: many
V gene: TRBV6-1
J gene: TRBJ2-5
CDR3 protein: AISYQRIRETQY

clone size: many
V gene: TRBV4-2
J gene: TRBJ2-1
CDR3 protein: ASSQYAGTSGRANEQF

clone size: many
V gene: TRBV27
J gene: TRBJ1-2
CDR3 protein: ASSFRGAGGYT

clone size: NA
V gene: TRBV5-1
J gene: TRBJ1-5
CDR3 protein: VSSLVPDSNHPQH

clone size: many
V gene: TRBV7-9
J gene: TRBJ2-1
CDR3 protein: ASSPGQGKYNEQF

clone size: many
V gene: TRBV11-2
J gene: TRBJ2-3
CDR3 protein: ASSLEASTDTQY

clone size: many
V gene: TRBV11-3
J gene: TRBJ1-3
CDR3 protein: ASSLAWGGGNTIY

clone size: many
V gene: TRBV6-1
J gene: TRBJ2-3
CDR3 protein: ASSEARAGGTQY

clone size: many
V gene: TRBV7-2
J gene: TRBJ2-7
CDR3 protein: ASSLGGLAGDSYEQY

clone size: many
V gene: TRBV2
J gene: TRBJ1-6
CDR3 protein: ASRAVENSPLH